The present TCR beta chain was sequenced within a study of cytomegalovirus exposure and HLA in healthy donors. Study conclusions and caveats: Being productive about 90% or about 30% of the time was typical of most TCR beta V segments in an earlier analysis.

The PCR had 60 Vbeta and 13 Jbeta primers. This table comes from immunoSEQ multiplex PCR, and its TCRdb copy is limited to in-frame clones, with some not included. The data hold about 180,000 clones, with more than 75% observed a single time. In the case of this clone: The antigen remains undetermined.

Per the germline V gene, CDR1 is MNHEY and CDR2 is SVGAGI. The V end lost 6 bases, the J end lost 2 bases, and 6 bases lay between the germline ends. The length of the CDR3 is 12 residues. This clonotype was obtained from a woman aged 25-40 years in good health and CMV-seropositive. Sequencing was performed on PBMCs. The chain carries TRBV6-5 and TRBJ2-3; the D is unclear. CDR3 residues: CASSQNTDTQYF. CDR3 coding DNA: TGTGCCAGCAGCCAGAACACAGATACGCAGTATTTT.